These T cell receptor beta chains were read from a single sample in a study of blood T cell repertoires in COVID-19. TCRdb's copy holds only in-frame clones and misses some; the assay was immunoSEQ multiplex PCR. Of roughly 250,000 clones in the sample, 70% to 90% were seen once. The specimen was PBMCs or T cells enriched from blood (not recorded which). The receptors stem from a woman aged 25 to 45 who had recovered from COVID-19. Both conserved end residues are part of each CDR3. Fields, in order: D gene, CDR3 length, V gene, J gene, clone size, CDR3 protein, CDR3 DNA. The D gene is left open where the match is weak. Rows may omit the clone size; those that give it use once, few, many or a size class.

>TRBD2|14|TRBV28|TRBJ2-1|once
CASSFVGGDNEQFF
TGTGCCAGCAGTTTCGTGGGAGGGGACAATGAGCAGTTCTTC
>TRBD1|16|TRBV18|TRBJ2-7|NA
CASSGQDRAYSYEQYF
TGTGCCAGCTCAGGTCAGGACAGGGCGTACTCCTACGAGCAGTACTTC
>NA|14|TRBV30|TRBJ2-5|NA
CAWSVPPTEETQYF
TGTGCCTGGAGTGTACCGCCCACAGAAGAGACCCAGTACTTC
>NA|15|TRBV9|TRBJ1-4|NA
CASSVEEVRGEKLFF
TGTGCCAGCAGCGTAGAGGAGGTGAGAGGGGAAAAACTGTTTTTT
>NA|15|TRBV5-1|TRBJ2-3|NA
CASSLAARQADTQYF
TGCGCCAGCAGCTTGGCCGCGAGACAGGCAGATACGCAGTATTTT
>TRBD2|16|TRBV9|TRBJ2-3|NA
CASSPPGLAAPDTQYF
TGTGCCAGCAGCCCCCCAGGACTAGCGGCGCCAGATACGCAGTATTTT
>NA|16|TRBV7-8|TRBJ2-3|NA
CASSSPRIAGTDTQYF
TGTGCCAGCAGCTCACCGAGGATAGCCGGCACAGATACGCAGTATTTT
>TRBD1|16|TRBV14|TRBJ1-1|NA
CASSQATGARNTEAFF
TGTGCCAGCAGCCAAGCAACAGGGGCGAGGAACACTGAAGCTTTCTTT
>TRBD1|14|TRBV3-1/TRBV3-2|TRBJ1-1|NA
CASGDRGSNTEAFF
TGTGCCAGCGGAGACAGGGGCTCGAACACTGAAGCTTTCTTT
>TRBD2|14|TRBV5-1|TRBJ2-1|NA
CASSFGLDYNEQFF
TGCGCCAGCAGCTTCGGACTAGACTACAATGAGCAGTTCTTC
>NA|13|TRBV3-1/TRBV3-2|TRBJ1-1|NA
CASRKPGGTEAFF
TGTGCCAGCCGGAAGCCGGGGGGCACTGAAGCTTTCTTT
>TRBD1|17|TRBV28|TRBJ1-5|NA
CASSLLHGDRARQPQHF
TGTGCCAGCAGTTTACTTCATGGCGACAGGGCTCGGCAGCCCCAGCATTTT
>NA|14|TRBV3-1/TRBV3-2|TRBJ2-1|NA
CASSPRVPSNEQFF
TGTGCCAGCAGCCCCAGGGTTCCTTCTAATGAGCAGTTCTTC
>NA|18|TRBV6-2/TRBV6-3|TRBJ1-5|once
CASSLLDGGRYSNQPQHF
TGTGCCAGCAGTTTATTGGACGGGGGTCGTTATAGCAATCAGCCCCAGCATTTT
>NA|14|TRBV7-2|TRBJ2-7|once
CASSLVGTRYEQYF
TGTGCCAGCAGCTTAGTTGGGACACGTTACGAGCAGTACTTC
>NA|12|TRBV12-3/TRBV12-4|TRBJ2-1|NA
CASSLGTPEQFF
TGTGCCAGCAGTTTAGGGACACCTGAGCAGTTCTTC
>TRBD2|16|TRBV11-2|TRBJ2-1|NA
CASSYPPGLADNEQFF
TGTGCCAGCTCCTATCCCCCGGGACTAGCGGACAATGAGCAGTTCTTC
>TRBD1|16|TRBV24-1|TRBJ1-1|NA
CATSDSGGGGATEAFF
TGTGCCACCAGTGATTCAGGGGGCGGCGGTGCGACTGAAGCTTTCTTT
>TRBD1|12|TRBV5-6|TRBJ1-1|few
CASTTGGIEAFF
TGTGCCAGCACGACAGGGGGCATTGAAGCTTTCTTT
>TRBD2|19|TRBV5-6|TRBJ2-5|NA
CASSLVWASGGKYQETQYF
TGTGCCAGCAGCTTGGTTTGGGCTAGCGGGGGAAAGTACCAAGAGACCCAGTACTTC